This T cell receptor beta chain stems from a study of T cells in Graves' hyperthyroidism and ophthalmopathy. RNA transcripts provided the source from which TCR beta CDR3 regions were amplified. HTBI primers drove first-round RT-PCR of the TCR CDR3. MiXCR, applied by TCRdb to the multiplex PCR reads, yields one record per CDR3 protein. The table lists 350,000 to 450,000 distinct CDR3 sequences, roughly 15% of them singletons. This clonotype was seen many times. What it binds is not known. Exclusion of patients followed from uncontrolled infection, other autoimmune disease, pregnancy or lactation. Source material for PBMCs was around 10 ml fresh peripheral blood. Germline-derived CDR1 and CDR2 are MDHEN and SYDVKM. The CDR3 totals 16 residues. Germline trimming cut 8 bases from V and 7 bases from J; bases unmatched to any gene: 15. Broader study findings: Most clonotypes expanded in the thyroid (above 0.001) were also present in blood.

The clonotype originates from a woman in her 30s with Graves' hyperthyroidism that later progressed to Graves' ophthalmopathy. What was sequenced was blood. The rearrangement uses TRBV28 and TRBJ2-1; TRBD2 agrees at 9 bases. In DNA form, the CDR3 reads TGTGCCAGCCTGTCACGCGGGAGGGCGATGGGGAATGAGCAGTTCTTC. Protein: CASLSRGRAMGNEQFF. The whole variable domain, remainder taken from reference TRBV28 and TRBJ2-1, is DVKVTQSSRYLVKRTGEKVFLECVQDMDHENMFWYRQDPGLGLRLIYFSYDVKMKEKGDIPEGYSVSREKKERFSLILESASTNQTSMYLCASLSRGRAMGNEQFFGPGTRLTVL.